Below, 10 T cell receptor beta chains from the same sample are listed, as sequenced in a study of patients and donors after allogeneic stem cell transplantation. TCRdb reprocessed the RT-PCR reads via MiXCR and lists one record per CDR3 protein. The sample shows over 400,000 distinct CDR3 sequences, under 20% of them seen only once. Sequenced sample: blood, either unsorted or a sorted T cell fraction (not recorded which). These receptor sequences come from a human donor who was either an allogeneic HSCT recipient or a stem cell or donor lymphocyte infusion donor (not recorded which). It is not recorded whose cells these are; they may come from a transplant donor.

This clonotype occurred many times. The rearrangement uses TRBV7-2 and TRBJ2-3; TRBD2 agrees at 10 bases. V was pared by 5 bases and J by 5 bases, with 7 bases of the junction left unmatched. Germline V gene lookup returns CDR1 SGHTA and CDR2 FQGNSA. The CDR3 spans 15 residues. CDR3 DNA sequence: TGTGCCAGCAGCCTTTCTAGCGGGGGTGGAGATACGCAGTATTTT. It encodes CASSLSSGGGDTQYF. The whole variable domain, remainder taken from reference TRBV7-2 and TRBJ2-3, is GAGVSQSPSNKVTEKGKDVELRCDPISGHTALYWYRQSLGQGLEFLIYFQGNSAPDKSGLPSDRFSAERTGGSVSTLTIQRTQQEDSAVYLCASSLSSGGGDTQYFGPGTRLTVL.

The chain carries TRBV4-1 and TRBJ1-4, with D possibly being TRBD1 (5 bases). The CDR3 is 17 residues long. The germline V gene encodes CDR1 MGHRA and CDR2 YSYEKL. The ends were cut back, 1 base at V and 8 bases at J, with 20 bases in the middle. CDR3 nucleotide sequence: TGCGCCAGCAGCCAAGCCGTCTTACGGGGGATGGAGGAAAAACTGTTTTTT. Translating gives CASSQAVLRGMEEKLFF.

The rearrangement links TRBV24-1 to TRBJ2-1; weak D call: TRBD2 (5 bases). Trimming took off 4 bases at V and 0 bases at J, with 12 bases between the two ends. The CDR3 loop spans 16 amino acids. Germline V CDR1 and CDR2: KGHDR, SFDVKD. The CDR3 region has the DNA TGTGCCACCAGTGACCAGGTAGGGAGCTCCTACAATGAGCAGTTCTTC. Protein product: CATSDQVGSSYNEQFF.

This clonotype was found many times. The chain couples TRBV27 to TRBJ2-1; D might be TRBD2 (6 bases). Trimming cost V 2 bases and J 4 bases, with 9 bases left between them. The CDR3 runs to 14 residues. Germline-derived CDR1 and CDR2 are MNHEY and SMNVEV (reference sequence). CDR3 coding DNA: TGTGCCAGCAGTTTAGCGGGGCGGTACAATGAGCAGTTCTTC. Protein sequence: CASSLAGRYNEQFF.

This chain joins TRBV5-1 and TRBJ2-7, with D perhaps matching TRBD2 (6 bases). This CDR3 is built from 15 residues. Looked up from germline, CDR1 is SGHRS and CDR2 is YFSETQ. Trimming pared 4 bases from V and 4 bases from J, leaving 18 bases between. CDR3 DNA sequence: TGCGCCAGCAGCCTCTCGGTAGCGGCCGCATACGAGCAGTACTTC. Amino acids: CASSLSVAAAYEQYF.

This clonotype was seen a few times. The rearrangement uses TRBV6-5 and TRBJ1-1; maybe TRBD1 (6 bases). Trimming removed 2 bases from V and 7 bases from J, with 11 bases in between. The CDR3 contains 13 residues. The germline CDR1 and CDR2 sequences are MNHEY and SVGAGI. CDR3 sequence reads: CASSYPGDFEAFF. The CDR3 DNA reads TGTGCCAGCAGTTACCCAGGGGACTTTGAAGCTTTCTTT.

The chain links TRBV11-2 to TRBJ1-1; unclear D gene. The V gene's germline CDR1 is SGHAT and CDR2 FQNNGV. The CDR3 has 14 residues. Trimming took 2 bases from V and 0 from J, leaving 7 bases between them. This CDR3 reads CASSLWQMNTEAFF. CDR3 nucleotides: TGTGCCAGCAGCTTATGGCAGATGAACACTGAAGCTTTCTTT.

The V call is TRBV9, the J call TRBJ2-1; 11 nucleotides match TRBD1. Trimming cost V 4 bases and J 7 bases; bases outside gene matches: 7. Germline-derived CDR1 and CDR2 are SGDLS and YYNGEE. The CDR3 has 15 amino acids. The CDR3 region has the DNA TGTGCCAGCAGCCTATGGGGACAGGGGGAGAATGAGCAGTTCTTC. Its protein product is CASSLWGQGENEQFF.

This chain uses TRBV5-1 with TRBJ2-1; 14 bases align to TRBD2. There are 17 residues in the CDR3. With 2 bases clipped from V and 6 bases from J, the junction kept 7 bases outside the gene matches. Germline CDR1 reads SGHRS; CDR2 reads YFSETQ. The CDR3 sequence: CASSFSPGLAGVNEQFF. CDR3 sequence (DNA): TGCGCCAGCAGCTTTTCCCCGGGACTAGCGGGAGTCAATGAGCAGTTCTTC.

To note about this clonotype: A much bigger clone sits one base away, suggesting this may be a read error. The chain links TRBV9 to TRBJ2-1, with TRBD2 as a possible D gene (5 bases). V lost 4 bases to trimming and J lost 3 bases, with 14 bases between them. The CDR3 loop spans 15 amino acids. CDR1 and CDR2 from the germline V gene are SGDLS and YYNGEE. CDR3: CASSLRLWDYNEQFF. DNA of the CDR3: TGTGCCAGCAGCCTCCGACTATGGGACTACAATGAGCAGTTCTTC.